This is a list of T cell receptor beta chains from one sample in a study of shared T cell receptors in the human thymus. Profiling relied on immunoSEQ multiplex PCR, and the TCRdb table lists in-frame clones only, not all of them. The table has 550,000 to 800,000 clones, 70% to 90% seen once. These data were also reused for a study on human thymus T cells.

Specimen: thymocytes. These receptors were obtained from a girl less than two years old with a congenital heart defect. Both conserved end residues are part of each CDR3. A D gene is named only where the DNA matches it firmly. Clone size is not always given. Where it is, it says once, few, many or a class for expanded clones.

d_call	clone_size	v_call	j_call	cdr3_aa	cdr3_nt
NA	NA	TRBV6-1	TRBJ2-3	CASSEVGGEGTDTQYF	TGTGCCAGCAGTGAAGTAGGAGGGGAGGGCACAGATACGCAGTATTTT
NA	NA	TRBV15	TRBJ1-1	CATSRDKARREDTEAFF	TGTGCCACCAGCAGAGATAAGGCGCGCAGGGAGGACACTGAAGCTTTCTTT
TRBD1	NA	TRBV25-1	TRBJ1-5	CASSDNAGQGNQPQHF	TGTGCCAGCAGCGACAATGCGGGACAGGGCAATCAGCCCCAGCATTTT
TRBD2	once	TRBV7-8	TRBJ2-3	CASSSRLAGAITDTQYF	TGTGCCAGCAGCTCCCGACTAGCGGGGGCCATCACAGATACGCAGTATTTT
TRBD1	NA	TRBV19	TRBJ2-5	CASSQKGTEQETQYF	TGTGCCAGTAGTCAGAAAGGGACAGAGCAAGAGACCCAGTACTTC
NA	once	TRBV5-1	TRBJ2-7	CASSLIPAGYEQYF	TGCGCCAGCAGCTTGATACCCGCCGGGTACGAGCAGTACTTC
TRBD2	NA	TRBV4-3	TRBJ2-1	CASSQVLGTSPYNEQFF	TGCGCCAGCAGCCAAGTTTTGGGGACTAGCCCCTACAATGAGCAGTTCTTC
TRBD1	NA	TRBV25-1	TRBJ2-7	CASVGDRQDEQYF	TGTGCCAGCGTAGGGGACAGACAAGACGAGCAGTACTTC
TRBD1	NA	TRBV15	TRBJ1-1	CATSREQGGTEAFF	TGTGCCACCAGCAGAGAACAGGGGGGGACTGAAGCTTTCTTT
NA	NA	TRBV5-6	TRBJ2-6	CASSLVENSGANVLTF	TGTGCCAGCAGCTTGGTCGAGAACTCTGGGGCCAACGTCCTGACTTTC
NA	NA	TRBV7-9	TRBJ1-2	CASSWGPRGGYTF	TGTGCCAGCAGCTGGGGCCCCAGGGGAGGCTACACCTTC
NA	NA	TRBV6-1	TRBJ1-5	CASKQGRLPQHF	TGTGCCAGCAAGCAGGGCCGGCTGCCCCAGCATTTT
NA	NA	TRBV5-1	TRBJ1-2	CASSREQGPYGYTF	TGCGCCAGCAGCCGTGAGCAGGGCCCATATGGCTACACCTTC
TRBD2	few	TRBV9	TRBJ2-1	CASTPPLAGDNEQFF	TGTGCCAGCACCCCCCCCCTAGCGGGGGATAATGAGCAGTTCTTC
NA	NA	TRBV5-4	TRBJ1-2	CASKDLNGYTF	TGTGCCAGCAAAGACTTGAATGGCTACACCTTC
NA	once	TRBV28	TRBJ2-3	CASSSYMDGRLAGDTQYF	TGTGCCAGCAGTTCATATATGGACGGGCGGCTAGCCGGAGATACGCAGTATTTT
TRBD1	NA	TRBV27	TRBJ2-7	CASNPTGGMNEQYF	TGTGCCAGCAACCCGACAGGGGGCATGAACGAGCAGTACTTC
TRBD1	NA	TRBV12-5	TRBJ2-1	CASGLATGRGLSYNEQFF	TGTGCTAGTGGTTTGGCAACGGGAAGGGGGCTTTCCTACAATGAGCAGTTCTTC
NA	NA	TRBV15	TRBJ1-2	CATELRGIDYGYTF	TGTGCCACGGAACTACGGGGAATTGACTATGGCTACACCTTC
TRBD1	NA	TRBV7-9	TRBJ1-1	CASSLRGSIRDRGRGAFF	TGTGCCAGCAGCTTAAGGGGATCCATCCGGGACAGGGGGCGGGGAGCTTTCTTT
TRBD1	NA	TRBV30	TRBJ1-4	CAWSHGQGNEKLFF	TGTGCCTGGAGCCACGGACAGGGTAATGAAAAACTGTTTTTT
NA	NA	TRBV11-2	TRBJ2-1	CASSLVPESSYNEQFF	TGTGCCAGCAGCTTAGTACCCGAGAGCTCCTACAATGAGCAGTTCTTC
TRBD1	NA	TRBV7-2	TRBJ1-1	CASSVPTGAPTMNTEAFF	TGTGCCAGCAGCGTCCCCACAGGGGCCCCTACCATGAACACTGAAGCTTTCTTT
NA	NA	TRBV2	TRBJ2-3	CASSDSPSSDTQYF	TGTGCCAGCAGTGACTCCCCTAGCTCAGATACGCAGTATTTT
NA	NA	TRBV19	TRBJ2-6	CASSTGTYSGANVLTF	TGTGCCAGTAGTACCGGGACATACTCTGGGGCCAACGTCCTGACTTTC